These 16 T cell receptor beta chains were sequenced from one sample in a study of human thymus T cells. Thymus pieces cut out during corrective heart surgery were the tissue that was used. The repertoire was sequenced with immunoSEQ multiplex PCR; TCRdb's copy has only in-frame clones and lacks some. The sample shows some 130,000 clones, around 94% of them seen only once. Sequencing was done on a sample of thymus tissue. These receptors were collected from a boy under two years old with a congenital heart defect but otherwise immunologically healthy.

The chain links TRBV5-4 to TRBJ2-2; D not certain. Trimming removed 2 bases from V and 6 bases from J, with 5 bases in between. The CDR3 covers 12 residues. The germline CDR1 and CDR2 sequences are SGHNT and YYREEE (reference sequence). In DNA form, the CDR3 reads TGTGCCAGCAGCTTAGGTGCCGGGGAGCTGTTTTTT. This codes for CASSLGAGELFF.

The genes are TRBV5-5 and TRBJ1-2; tentatively, D is TRBD1 (6 bases). V lost 0 bases and J 8 bases, leaving 14 bases between the germline ends. The CDR3 sequence is 14 residues long. CDR1 is SGHKS and CDR2 is YYEKEE in the germline V gene (reference sequence). The CDR3 nucleotides are TGTGCCAGCAGCTTGGTCGGGGGGCGAGAAGGCTACACCTTC. It codes for CASSLVGGREGYTF.

The chain is built from TRBV30 and TRBJ1-2, with D unclear. CDR1 and CDR2 (germline): GTSNPN, SVGIG (reference sequence). This CDR3 is 12 amino acids long. With 5 bases removed from V and 3 bases from J, the gap between germline ends came to 10 bases. The CDR3 reads CAWDGPYYGYTF. The DNA for the CDR3 is TGTGCCTGGGACGGGCCTTACTATGGCTACACCTTC.

This chain joins TRBV19 and TRBJ2-1; D uncertain. The CDR3 extends over 14 amino acids. Trimming stripped 3 bases from V and 7 bases from J, with 13 bases between. Germline-derived CDR1 and CDR2 are LNHDA and SQIVND (reference sequence). CDR3 nucleotide sequence: TGTGCCAGTAGTATCAAACATAAACGAAATGAGCAGTTCTTC. It yields the protein CASSIKHKRNEQFF.

V gene TRBV4-1 combines with J gene TRBJ2-7, with D tentatively TRBD1 or TRBD2 (6 bases each). Germline CDR1 reads MGHRA; CDR2 reads YSYEKL. V was shortened by 1 base and J by 3 bases, with 13 bases between the two germline ends. This CDR3 has 15 residues. CDR3 in DNA: TGCGCCAGCAGCCAAGCGGGGGACATCGTCTACGAGCAGTACTTC. Translating gives CASSQAGDIVYEQYF.

The V gene is TRBV7-2, the J gene TRBJ1-2, with D possibly being TRBD1 (6 bases). CDR3 length equals 17 residues. CDR1 and CDR2 (germline): SGHTA, FQGNSA. Trimming shortened V by 3 bases and J by 1 base, and 18 bases separated the two germline ends. The CDR3 here is CASSFAGTNFLNYGYTF. The DNA for the CDR3 is TGTGCCAGCAGCTTCGCCGGGACAAATTTCCTTAACTATGGCTACACCTTC.

The rearrangement links TRBV27 to TRBJ2-3; 7 bases are shared with TRBD2. V trimming: 4 bases; J trimming: 0 bases; junction bases outside the gene matches: 16. Germline CDR1 is MNHEY and CDR2 is SMNVEV (reference sequence). This CDR3 has 19 residues. The CDR3 DNA reads as TGTGCCAGCAGTTCGCACTCGAAATCTCAGCGGGGCAGCACAGATACGCAGTATTTT. The encoded protein is CASSSHSKSQRGSTDTQYF.

This clone was counted between two and nine times. The chain is built from TRBV4-2 and TRBJ2-7, with 7 bases identical to TRBD2. This CDR3 is 14 amino acids long. The germline V gene encodes CDR1 LGHNA and CDR2 YNFKEQ. The ends lost 1 base at V and 6 bases at J; junction bases unmatched: 6. The CDR3 region is CASSQGLAVPEQYF. The CDR3 DNA is TGTGCCAGCAGCCAAGGGCTAGCGGTCCCCGAGCAGTACTTC.

The chain couples TRBV4-2 to TRBJ2-3; 9 bases line up with TRBD2. The CDR3 totals 15 residues. Per germline, CDR1 LGHNA and CDR2 YNFKEQ. J lost 7 bases, V lost 2 bases, and 7 bases had no gene match. The CDR3 sequence is CASSQPGTSMNTQYF. The CDR3 coding sequence is TGTGCCAGCAGCCAACCCGGGACTAGCATGAATACGCAGTATTTT.

The gene calls are TRBV27 and TRBJ2-3; D unresolved. Trimming left V 4 bases short and J 0 bases short, with 8 bases between. CDR1 and CDR2 (germline): MNHEY, SMNVEV (reference sequence). The CDR3 extends over 14 amino acids. The CDR3 spells CASSSTDSTDTQYF. CDR3 bases: TGTGCCAGCAGTTCGACGGACAGCACAGATACGCAGTATTTT.

The chain has TRBV30 and TRBJ1-1, with 8 bases aligning to TRBD1. V gave up 2 bases and J gave up 7 bases; unmatched junction bases: 9. CDR3 length equals 14 residues. Germline V gives CDR1 GTSNPN, CDR2 SVGIG (reference sequence). In DNA form, the CDR3 reads TGTGCCTGGAGTCCCGACAGGGGATCGGGTGAAGCTTTCTTT. It yields the protein CAWSPDRGSGEAFF.

The CDR3 nucleotides are TGTGCCAGCAGTTTACACTATGGAGAAACAGGGGGCTACGAGCAGTACTTC. Translating it yields CASSLHYGETGGYEQYF. V is TRBV28 and J is TRBJ2-7, with 8 bases matching TRBD1. Per germline, CDR1 MDHEN and CDR2 SYDVKM. V lost 2 bases to trimming and J lost 3 bases; unmatched junction nucleotides: 12. The CDR3 loop spans 17 amino acids.

V and J are TRBV30 and TRBJ1-2; 10 bases align to TRBD1. Germline lookup yields CDR1 GTSNPN and CDR2 SVGIG (reference sequence). This CDR3 is built from 16 residues. Unmatched junction bases numbered 14, after V lost 2 bases and J lost 8 bases. This chain's CDR3 is CAWSFGPGQGRRGYTF. CDR3 nucleotides: TGTGCCTGGAGTTTCGGGCCGGGACAGGGGCGGCGGGGCTACACCTTC.

The chain links TRBV6-1 to TRBJ1-4; no definite D call. CDR3 size: 15 residues. V lost 2 bases and J 8 bases, leaving 15 bases between the germline ends. The germline CDR1 and CDR2 sequences are MNHNS and SASEGT. CDR3 nucleotide sequence: TGTGCCAGCAGTGAATCGCGGCTCTCATACGAAAAACTGTTTTTT. Translated: CASSESRLSYEKLFF.

J is TRBJ2-1 and V is TRBV5-4; D is unclear. Germline V gene data show CDR1 as SGHNT and CDR2 as YYREEE (reference sequence). V shed 2 bases and J shed 0 bases, with 9 bases lying between them. The CDR3 covers 15 residues. CDR3 in amino acids: CASSFPRSSYNEQFF. In DNA form, the CDR3 reads TGTGCCAGCAGCTTCCCCCGGAGCTCCTACAATGAGCAGTTCTTC.

The chain combines TRBV9 with TRBJ2-7; 9 bases are a match to TRBD2. The CDR3 length is 14 residues. Germline loops: CDR1 SGDLS, CDR2 YYNGEE. With V trimmed by 0 bases and J by 6 bases, 4 bases remained unmatched. The CDR3 is CASSVARGGAEQYF. CDR3 coding DNA: TGTGCCAGCAGCGTAGCCCGCGGGGGGGCCGAGCAGTACTTC.